This T cell receptor beta chain was obtained from a study of CD8 T cells in ankylosing spondylitis. One entry per CDR3 protein, called by TCRdb with MiXCR from the 5' RACE reads. The sample carries under 150,000 distinct CDR3 sequences, approximately 9.9% recorded once. Study results and caveats: Blood from ankylosing spondylitis patients appeared to carry a characteristic roughly 8-variant TCR beta motif.

Between the trimmed V and J ends, which lost 4 bases and 0 bases, there was a span of 10 bases. From germline, CDR1 is SGHVS and CDR2 FNYEAQ. The CDR3 is 15 residues long. This clonotype came up a few times. Antigen: not known. The clonotype originates from a male donor with ankylosing spondylitis or in good health (not recorded which). This chain uses TRBV7-6 with TRBJ1-5; D gene ambiguous. The sequencing sample was made of blood, either unsorted or a sorted T cell fraction (not recorded which). This CDR3 reads CASSSGRDSNQPQHF. The CDR3 nucleotides are TGTGCCAGCAGCTCCGGGAGGGATAGCAATCAGCCCCAGCATTTT.